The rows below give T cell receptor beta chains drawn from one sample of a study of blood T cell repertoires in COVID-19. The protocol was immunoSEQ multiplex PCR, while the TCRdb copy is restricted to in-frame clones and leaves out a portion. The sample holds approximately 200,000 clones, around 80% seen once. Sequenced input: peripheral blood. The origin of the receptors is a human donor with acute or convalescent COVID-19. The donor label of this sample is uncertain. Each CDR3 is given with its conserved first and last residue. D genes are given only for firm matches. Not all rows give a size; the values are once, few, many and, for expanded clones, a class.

CDR3 protein: CASSVGLNSYNEQFF
CDR3 DNA: TGTGCCAGCAGCGTGGGACTCAACTCCTACAATGAGCAGTTCTTC
V gene: TRBV7-2
D gene: NA
clone size: NA
J gene: TRBJ2-1

CDR3 protein: CASSKAPAGQNYGYTF
CDR3 DNA: TGTGCCAGCAGCAAAGCGCCGGCAGGGCAGAACTATGGCTACACCTTC
V gene: TRBV21-1
D gene: NA
clone size: NA
J gene: TRBJ1-2

CDR3 protein: CASSSGQGSDTQYF
CDR3 DNA: TGTGCCAGCTCATCCGGACAGGGGTCAGATACGCAGTATTTT
V gene: TRBV18
D gene: TRBD1
clone size: few
J gene: TRBJ2-3

CDR3 protein: CSVEQGSGNTIYF
CDR3 DNA: TGCAGCGTTGAACAGGGCTCTGGAAACACCATATATTTT
V gene: TRBV29-1
D gene: NA
clone size: NA
J gene: TRBJ1-3

CDR3 protein: CASSGDRPRGAQHF
CDR3 DNA: TGTGCCAGCAGCGGGGACAGGCCCAGGGGGGCCCAGCATTTT
V gene: TRBV6-5
D gene: TRBD1
clone size: NA
J gene: TRBJ1-5

CDR3 protein: CASSPRDFTDTQYF
CDR3 DNA: TGTGCCAGCAGTCCGAGGGACTTCACAGATACGCAGTATTTT
V gene: TRBV27
D gene: NA
clone size: NA
J gene: TRBJ2-3

CDR3 protein: CASSQDVWDKYF
CDR3 DNA: TGTGCCAGCAGCCAAGATGTCTGGGACAAGTACTTC
V gene: TRBV3-1/TRBV3-2
D gene: NA
clone size: once
J gene: TRBJ2-5

CDR3 protein: CASSQVIRGRSYNSPLHF
CDR3 DNA: TGTGCCAGCAGCCAAGTAATAAGGGGGCGATCCTATAATTCACCCCTCCACTTT
V gene: TRBV4-2
D gene: TRBD1
clone size: NA
J gene: TRBJ1-6

CDR3 protein: CASRGTGSETQYF
CDR3 DNA: TGTGCCAGCAGAGGGACAGGGTCTGAGACCCAGTACTTC
V gene: TRBV2
D gene: TRBD1
clone size: NA
J gene: TRBJ2-5

CDR3 protein: CASSLGDRASGNTIYF
CDR3 DNA: TGCGCCAGCAGCTTGGGGGACAGAGCATCTGGAAACACCATATATTTT
V gene: TRBV5-1
D gene: TRBD1
clone size: once
J gene: TRBJ1-3

CDR3 protein: CAWSYGLAGGEQYF
CDR3 DNA: TGTGCCTGGAGTTATGGACTAGCGGGAGGCGAGCAGTACTTC
V gene: TRBV30
D gene: TRBD2
clone size: NA
J gene: TRBJ2-7

CDR3 protein: CASSVAGMGGGNSYEQYF
CDR3 DNA: TGCGCCAGCAGCGTAGCGGGAATGGGGGGAGGCAACTCCTACGAGCAGTACTTC
V gene: TRBV5-1
D gene: TRBD2
clone size: once
J gene: TRBJ2-7

CDR3 protein: CASSEAASGTGMVQRNQPQHF
CDR3 DNA: TGTGCCAGCAGTGAAGCGGCCTCCGGGACAGGGATGGTCCAGCGCAATCAGCCCCAGCATTTT
V gene: TRBV6-1
D gene: TRBD1
clone size: few
J gene: TRBJ1-5

CDR3 protein: CASSPTEHSGNTIYF
CDR3 DNA: TGTGCCAGCAGCCCGACAGAACACTCTGGAAACACCATATATTTT
V gene: TRBV2
D gene: NA
clone size: NA
J gene: TRBJ1-3

CDR3 protein: CASSLINNEQFF
CDR3 DNA: TGTGCCAGCAGCTTGATAAACAATGAGCAGTTCTTC
V gene: TRBV5-6
D gene: NA
clone size: NA
J gene: TRBJ2-1

CDR3 protein: CASGRTSGSPGELFF
CDR3 DNA: TGTGCCAGCGGACGGACTAGCGGGAGCCCCGGGGAGCTGTTTTTT
V gene: TRBV2
D gene: TRBD2
clone size: few
J gene: TRBJ2-2

CDR3 protein: CASSLEPNAGNEQFF
CDR3 DNA: TGCGCCAGCAGCTTGGAGCCCAACGCCGGCAATGAGCAGTTCTTC
V gene: TRBV5-1
D gene: NA
clone size: NA
J gene: TRBJ2-1

CDR3 protein: CASSIDTGLTGNTIYF
CDR3 DNA: TGTGCCAGTAGTATAGACACAGGGCTGACTGGAAACACCATATATTTT
V gene: TRBV19
D gene: NA
clone size: NA
J gene: TRBJ1-3

CDR3 protein: CASSPLGTGDEKLFF
CDR3 DNA: TGTGCCAGCAGTCCCCTCGGGACAGGGGATGAAAAACTGTTTTTT
V gene: TRBV28
D gene: TRBD1
clone size: once
J gene: TRBJ1-4

CDR3 protein: CASSSDRGPEAFF
CDR3 DNA: TGTGCCAGCAGTTCCGACAGGGGCCCTGAAGCTTTCTTT
V gene: TRBV25-1
D gene: TRBD1
clone size: NA
J gene: TRBJ1-1

CDR3 protein: CASREGVTLNEKLFF
CDR3 DNA: TGTGCCAGCAGGGAGGGTGTGACGCTGAATGAAAAACTGTTTTTT
V gene: TRBV7-3
D gene: NA
clone size: NA
J gene: TRBJ1-4

CDR3 protein: CASSTAPGTGVEKLFF
CDR3 DNA: TGTGCCAGCAGCACCGCCCCCGGGACAGGGGTTGAAAAACTGTTTTTT
V gene: TRBV5-5
D gene: TRBD1
clone size: NA
J gene: TRBJ1-4

CDR3 protein: CASSPLAGGPNNEQFF
CDR3 DNA: TGTGCCAGCTCACCGCTAGCGGGAGGGCCAAACAATGAGCAGTTCTTC
V gene: TRBV18
D gene: TRBD2
clone size: NA
J gene: TRBJ2-1

CDR3 protein: CASSSQGYGYTF
CDR3 DNA: TGTGCCAGCAGCTCACAGGGTTATGGCTACACCTTC
V gene: TRBV5-8
D gene: NA
clone size: few
J gene: TRBJ1-2